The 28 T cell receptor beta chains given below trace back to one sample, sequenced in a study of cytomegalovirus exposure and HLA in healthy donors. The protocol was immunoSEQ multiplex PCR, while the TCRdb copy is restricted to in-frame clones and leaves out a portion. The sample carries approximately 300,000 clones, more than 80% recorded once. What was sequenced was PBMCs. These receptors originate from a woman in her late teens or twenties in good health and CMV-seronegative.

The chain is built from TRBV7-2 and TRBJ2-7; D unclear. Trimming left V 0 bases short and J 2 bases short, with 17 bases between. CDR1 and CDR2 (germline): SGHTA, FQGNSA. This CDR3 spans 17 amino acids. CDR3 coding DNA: TGTGCCAGCAGCTTAGCTCAGTTATGGTCCTCTGCCTACGAGCAGTACTTC. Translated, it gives CASSLAQLWSSAYEQYF.

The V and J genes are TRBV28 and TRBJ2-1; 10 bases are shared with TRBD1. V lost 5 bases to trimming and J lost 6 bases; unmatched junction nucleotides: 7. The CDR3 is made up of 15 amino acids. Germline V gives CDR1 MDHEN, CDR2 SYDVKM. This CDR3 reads CASSLGQGNANEQFF. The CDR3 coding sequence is TGTGCCAGCAGTCTGGGACAGGGGAACGCCAATGAGCAGTTCTTC. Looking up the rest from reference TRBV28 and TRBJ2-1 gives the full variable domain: DVKVTQSSRYLVKRTGEKVFLECVQDMDHENMFWYRQDPGLGLRLIYFSYDVKMKEKGDIPEGYSVSREKKERFSLILESASTNQTSMYLCASSLGQGNANEQFFGPGTRLTVL.

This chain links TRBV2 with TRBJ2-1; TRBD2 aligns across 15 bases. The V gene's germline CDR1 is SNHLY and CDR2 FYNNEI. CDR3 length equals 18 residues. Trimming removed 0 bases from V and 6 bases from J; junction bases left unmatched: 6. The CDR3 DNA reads TGTGCCAGCAGTGAAGCGCGGGGACTAGCGGGAGGAGGCAATGAGCAGTTCTTC. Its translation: CASSEARGLAGGGNEQFF.

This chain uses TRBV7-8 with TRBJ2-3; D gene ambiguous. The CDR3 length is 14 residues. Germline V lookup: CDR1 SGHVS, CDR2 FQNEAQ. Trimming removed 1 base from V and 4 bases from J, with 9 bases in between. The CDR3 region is CASSLGFSSDTQYF. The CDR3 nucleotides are TGTGCCAGCAGCTTAGGTTTTAGCTCAGATACGCAGTATTTT.

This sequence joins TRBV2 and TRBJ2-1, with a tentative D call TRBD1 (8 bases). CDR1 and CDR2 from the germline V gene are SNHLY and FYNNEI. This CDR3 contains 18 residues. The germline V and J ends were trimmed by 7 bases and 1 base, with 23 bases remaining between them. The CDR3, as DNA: TGTGCCAGCACCCGGACAGGGACTAAGAGGGGATCCTACAATGAGCAGTTCTTC. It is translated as CASTRTGTKRGSYNEQFF.

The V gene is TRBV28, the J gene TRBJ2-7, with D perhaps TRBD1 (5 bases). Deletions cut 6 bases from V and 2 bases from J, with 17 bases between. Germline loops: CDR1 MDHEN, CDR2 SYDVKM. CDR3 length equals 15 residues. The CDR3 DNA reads TGTGCCAGCAGCCTCTTCCAGGGTTCCCCCTACGAGCAGTACTTC. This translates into CASSLFQGSPYEQYF.

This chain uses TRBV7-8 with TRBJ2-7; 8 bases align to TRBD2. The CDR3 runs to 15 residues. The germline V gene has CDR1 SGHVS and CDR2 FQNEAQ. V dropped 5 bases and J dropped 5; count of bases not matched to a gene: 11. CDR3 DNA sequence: TGTGCCAGCAGCCCCGCGGGAGGTAGCAACCACGAGCAGTACTTC. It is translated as CASSPAGGSNHEQYF.

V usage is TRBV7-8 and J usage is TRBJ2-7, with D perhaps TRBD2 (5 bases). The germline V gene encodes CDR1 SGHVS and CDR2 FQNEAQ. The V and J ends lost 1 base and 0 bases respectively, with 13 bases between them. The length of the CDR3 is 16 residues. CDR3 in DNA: TGTGCCAGCAGCTTAGTCGAAGCGGCCAACTCCTACGAGCAGTACTTC. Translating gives CASSLVEAANSYEQYF.

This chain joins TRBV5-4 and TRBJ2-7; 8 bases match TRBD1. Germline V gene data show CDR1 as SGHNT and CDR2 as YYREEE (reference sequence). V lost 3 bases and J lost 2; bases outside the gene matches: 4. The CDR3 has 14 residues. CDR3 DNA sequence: TGTGCCAGCAGCTCCCTGGACAGGGCCTACGAGCAGTACTTC. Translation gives CASSSLDRAYEQYF.

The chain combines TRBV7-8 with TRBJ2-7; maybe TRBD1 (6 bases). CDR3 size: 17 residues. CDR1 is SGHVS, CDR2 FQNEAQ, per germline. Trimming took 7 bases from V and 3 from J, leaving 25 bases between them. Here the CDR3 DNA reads TGTGCCAGCACCATGGACAGCCGGAGGTCCACCGTCTACGAGCAGTACTTC. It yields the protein CASTMDSRRSTVYEQYF.

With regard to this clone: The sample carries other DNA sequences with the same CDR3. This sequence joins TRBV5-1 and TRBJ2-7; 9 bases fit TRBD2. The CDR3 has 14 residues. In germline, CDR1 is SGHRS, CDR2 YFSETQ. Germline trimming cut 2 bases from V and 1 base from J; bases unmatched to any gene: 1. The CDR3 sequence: CASSFLAGSYEQYF. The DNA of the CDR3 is TGCGCCAGCAGCTTCCTAGCGGGGTCCTACGAGCAGTACTTC.

CDR3 in DNA: TGTGCCAGCAGCCGCGGACAGGGCCAAGACACCGGGGAGCTGTTTTTT. This sequence encodes CASSRGQGQDTGELFF. This chain connects TRBV11-3 to TRBJ2-2, with 8 bases fitting TRBD1. This CDR3 comprises 16 residues. V lost 5 bases to trimming and J lost 3 bases; unmatched junction nucleotides: 8. Germline CDR1 SGHNT, CDR2 YENEEA. The variable domain in full, completed from reference TRBV11-3 and TRBJ2-2, reads EAGVVQSPRYKIIEKKQPVAFWCNPISGHNTLYWYLQNLGQGPELLIRYENEEAVDDSQLPKDRFSAERLKGVDSTLKIQPAELGDSAVYLCASSRGQGQDTGELFFGEGSRLTVL.

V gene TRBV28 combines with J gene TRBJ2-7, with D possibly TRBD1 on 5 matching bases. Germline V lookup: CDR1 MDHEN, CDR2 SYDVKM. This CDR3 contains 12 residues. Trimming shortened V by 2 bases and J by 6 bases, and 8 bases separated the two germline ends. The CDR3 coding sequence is TGTGCCAGCAGTTTAAGAAGGGGCGAGCAGTACTTC. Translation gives CASSLRRGEQYF.

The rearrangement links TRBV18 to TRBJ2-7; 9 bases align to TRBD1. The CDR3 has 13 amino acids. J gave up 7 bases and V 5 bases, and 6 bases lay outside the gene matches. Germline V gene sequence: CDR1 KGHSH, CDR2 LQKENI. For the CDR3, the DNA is TGTGCCAGCTCATCGGGACAGGGCCGAGAGCAGTACTTC. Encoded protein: CASSSGQGREQYF.

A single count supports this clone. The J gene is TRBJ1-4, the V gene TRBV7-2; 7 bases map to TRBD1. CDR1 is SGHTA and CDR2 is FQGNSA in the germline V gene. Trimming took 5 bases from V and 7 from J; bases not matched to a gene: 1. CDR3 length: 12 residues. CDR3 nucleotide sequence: TGTGCCAGCAGCCCAGGGGGTGAAAAACTGTTTTTT. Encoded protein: CASSPGGEKLFF.

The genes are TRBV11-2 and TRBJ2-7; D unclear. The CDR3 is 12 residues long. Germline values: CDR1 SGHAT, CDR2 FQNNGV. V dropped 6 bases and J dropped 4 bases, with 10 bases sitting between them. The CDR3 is CASSTDGYEQYF. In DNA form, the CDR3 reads TGTGCCAGCAGTACAGATGGGTACGAGCAGTACTTC. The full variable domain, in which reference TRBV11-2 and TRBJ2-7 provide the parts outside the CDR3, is EAGVAQSPRYKIIEKRQSVAFWCNPISGHATLYWYQQILGQGPKLLIQFQNNGVVDDSQLPKDRFSAERLKGVDSTLKIQPAKLEDSAVYLCASSTDGYEQYFGPGTRLTVT.

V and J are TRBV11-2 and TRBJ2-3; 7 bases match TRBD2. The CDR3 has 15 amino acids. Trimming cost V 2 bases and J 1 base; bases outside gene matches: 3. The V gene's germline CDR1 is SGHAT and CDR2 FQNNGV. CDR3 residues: CASSLWSGGTDTQYF. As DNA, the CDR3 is TGTGCCAGCAGCTTATGGAGCGGGGGCACAGATACGCAGTATTTT.

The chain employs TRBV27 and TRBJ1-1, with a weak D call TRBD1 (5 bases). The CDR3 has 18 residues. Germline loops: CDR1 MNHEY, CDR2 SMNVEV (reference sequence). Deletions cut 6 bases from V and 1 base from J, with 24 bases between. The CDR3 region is CASRPLQRADTTNTEAFF. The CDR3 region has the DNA TGTGCCAGCAGGCCTCTTCAAAGGGCGGACACAACGAACACTGAAGCTTTCTTT.

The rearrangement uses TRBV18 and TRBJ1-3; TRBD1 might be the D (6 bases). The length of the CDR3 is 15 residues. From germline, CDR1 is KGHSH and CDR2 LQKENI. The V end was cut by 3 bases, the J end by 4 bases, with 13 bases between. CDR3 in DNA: TGTGCCAGCTCACCCGAAACAGGGACGGGAAACACCATATATTTT. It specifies CASSPETGTGNTIYF.

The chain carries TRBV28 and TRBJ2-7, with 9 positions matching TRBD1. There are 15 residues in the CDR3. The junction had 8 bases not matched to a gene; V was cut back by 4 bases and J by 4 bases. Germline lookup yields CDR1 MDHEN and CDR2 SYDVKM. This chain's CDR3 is CASSSWTGEAYEQYF. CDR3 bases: TGTGCCAGCAGTTCCTGGACAGGGGAGGCTTACGAGCAGTACTTC.

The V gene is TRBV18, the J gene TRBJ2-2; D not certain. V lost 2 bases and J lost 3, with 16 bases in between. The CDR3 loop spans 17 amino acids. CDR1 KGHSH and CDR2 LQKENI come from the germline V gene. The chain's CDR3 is CASSPVLRREDTGELFF. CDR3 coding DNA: TGTGCCAGCTCACCAGTGCTCCGCCGCGAAGACACCGGGGAGCTGTTTTTT. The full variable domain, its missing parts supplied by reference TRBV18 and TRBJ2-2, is NAGVMQNPRHLVRRRGQEARLRCSPMKGHSHVYWYRQLPEEGLKFMVYLQKENIIDESGMPKERFSAEFPKEGPSILRIQQVVRGDSAAYFCASSPVLRREDTGELFFGEGSRLTVL.

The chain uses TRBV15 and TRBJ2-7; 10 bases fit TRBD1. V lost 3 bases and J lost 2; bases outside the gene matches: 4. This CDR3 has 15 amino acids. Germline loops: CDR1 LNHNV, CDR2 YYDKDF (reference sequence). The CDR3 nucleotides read TGTGCCACCAGCAGGGCCGGGACAGGGGCCTACGAGCAGTACTTC. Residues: CATSRAGTGAYEQYF.

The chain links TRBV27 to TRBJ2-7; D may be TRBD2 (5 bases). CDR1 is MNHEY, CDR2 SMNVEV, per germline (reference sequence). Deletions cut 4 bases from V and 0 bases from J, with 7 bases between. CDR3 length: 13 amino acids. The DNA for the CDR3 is TGTGCCAGCAGTTCGGGGAGCTCCTACGAGCAGTACTTC. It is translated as CASSSGSSYEQYF.

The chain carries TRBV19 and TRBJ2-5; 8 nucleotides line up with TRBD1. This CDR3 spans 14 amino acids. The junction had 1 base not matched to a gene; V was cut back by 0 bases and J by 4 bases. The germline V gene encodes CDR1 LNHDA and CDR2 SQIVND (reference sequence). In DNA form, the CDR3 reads TGTGCCAGTAGTATAGACGGACAGGGAGAGACCCAGTACTTC. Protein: CASSIDGQGETQYF.

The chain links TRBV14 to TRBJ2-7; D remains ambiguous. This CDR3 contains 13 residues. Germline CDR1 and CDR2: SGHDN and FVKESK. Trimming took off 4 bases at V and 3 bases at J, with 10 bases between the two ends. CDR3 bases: TGTGCCAGCAGCCGCAGACAAGGCTACGAGCAGTACTTC. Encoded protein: CASSRRQGYEQYF.

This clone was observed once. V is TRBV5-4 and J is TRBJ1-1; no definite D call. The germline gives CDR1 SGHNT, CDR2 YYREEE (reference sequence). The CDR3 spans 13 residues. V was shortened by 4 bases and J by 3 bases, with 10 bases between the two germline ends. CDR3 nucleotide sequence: TGTGCCAGCAGCAGCGGGAGGGACACTGAAGCTTTCTTT. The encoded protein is CASSSGRDTEAFF.

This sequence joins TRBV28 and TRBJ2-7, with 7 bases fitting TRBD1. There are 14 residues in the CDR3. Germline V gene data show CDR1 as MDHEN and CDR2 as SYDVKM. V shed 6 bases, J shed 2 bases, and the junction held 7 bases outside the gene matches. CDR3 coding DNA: TGTGCCAGCAGCCTTGAGGGACAGACCTACGAGCAGTACTTC. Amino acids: CASSLEGQTYEQYF.

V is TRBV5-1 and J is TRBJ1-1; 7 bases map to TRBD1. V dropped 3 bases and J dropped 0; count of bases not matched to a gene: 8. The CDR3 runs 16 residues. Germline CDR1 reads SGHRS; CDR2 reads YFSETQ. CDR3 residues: CASSYEGANMNTEAFF. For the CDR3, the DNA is TGCGCCAGCAGCTACGAGGGGGCTAACATGAACACTGAAGCTTTCTTT.